Only a few counts were recorded for the clone carrying this TCR beta chain. The antigen remains unidentified. This entry comes from a study of T-cell reconstitution after alpha-beta-depleted transplantation in children. Study-wide results and caveats: Newly produced T cells mostly provided counts and TCRbeta diversity after one year, as hyperexpanded clones declined.

Germline trimming cut 5 bases from V and 3 bases from J; bases unmatched to any gene: 10. Germline CDR1 SGHAT, CDR2 FQNNGV. The CDR3 consists of 16 residues. Preparation of the TCRbeta library involved a method that used unique molecular identifiers. TCRdb reanalysed the PCR reads using MiXCR and keeps one entry per CDR3 protein. The sample lists over 200,000 distinct CDR3 sequences, 7% to 9% occurring once. This specimen was PBMCs, mostly from graft donor cells, taken 360 days after TCRalphabeta/CD19-depleted stem cell transplant. The rearrangement links TRBV11-2 to TRBJ2-7; 10 bases align to TRBD2. The receptor's source is a male patient between 2 and 15 years old who had a stem cell transplant for acute myeloid leukemia, so the T cells may come from the graft donor. The CDR3 DNA sequence: TGTGCCAGCAGCCCCTCGACTAGCGGGTTACTCTACGAGCAGTACTTC. Amino acid sequence: CASSPSTSGLLYEQYF.